These T cell receptor beta chains were read from a single sample in a study of T cell changes during pregnancy in multiple sclerosis. Libraries were prepared by immunoSEQ multiplex PCR; TCRdb keeps only in-frame clonotypes and omits some of them. The sample shows more than 35,000 clones, about 92% of them seen only once. The specimen comprised CD8+ T cells from peripheral blood mononuclear cells, sampled in the third trimester of pregnancy. The receptor set was obtained from a female donor with multiple sclerosis, enrolled in a pregnancy study. The CDR3 runs from the conserved cysteine through the conserved F or W. D genes are given only for firm matches. The listing skips clone size in some rows; elsewhere it reads once, few, many or a size class.

V: TRBV2
J: TRBJ1-2
D: NA
size: NA
CDR3: CASELRGYTF
DNA: TGTGCCAGCGAATTGCGAGGCTACACCTTC

V: TRBV15
J: TRBJ1-4
D: NA
size: NA
CDR3: CATSREGAGEKLFF
DNA: TGTGCCACCAGCAGAGAGGGGGCCGGTGAAAAACTGTTTTTT

V: TRBV7-9
J: TRBJ2-5
D: NA
size: NA
CDR3: CASSLFGFGRDEETQYF
DNA: TGTGCCAGCAGCTTATTTGGTTTTGGGCGGGACGAGGAGACCCAGTACTTC

V: TRBV4-1
J: TRBJ2-7
D: NA
size: NA
CDR3: CASSHDGGDYEQYF
DNA: TGCGCCAGCAGCCACGACGGAGGGGACTACGAGCAGTACTTC

V: TRBV27
J: TRBJ2-1
D: TRBD1
size: NA
CDR3: CASSWDSYNEQFF
DNA: TGTGCCAGCAGTTGGGACAGCTACAATGAGCAGTTCTTC

V: TRBV6-1
J: TRBJ1-2
D: NA
size: NA
CDR3: CASRIRGEYGYTF
DNA: TGTGCCAGCAGGATACGGGGAGAGTATGGCTACACCTTC

V: TRBV15
J: TRBJ2-1
D: TRBD2
size: NA
CDR3: CATSRVAGEYNEQFF
DNA: TGTGCCACCAGCAGAGTAGCGGGGGAATACAATGAGCAGTTCTTC

V: TRBV5-6
J: TRBJ1-5
D: NA
size: NA
CDR3: CASSSRYSYNQPQHF
DNA: TGTGCCAGCAGCTCTCGATATAGTTATAATCAGCCCCAGCATTTT

V: TRBV6-5
J: TRBJ2-7
D: NA
size: NA
CDR3: CASSYEGSYEQYF
DNA: TGTGCCAGCAGTTACGAGGGTTCCTACGAGCAGTACTTC

V: TRBV29-1
J: TRBJ1-2
D: TRBD1
size: NA
CDR3: CSVGSQGARGYTF
DNA: TGCAGCGTTGGATCCCAGGGGGCGCGGGGCTACACCTTC

V: TRBV27
J: TRBJ2-1
D: TRBD1
size: NA
CDR3: CASSLGQGAGNEQFF
DNA: TGTGCCAGCAGTTTAGGACAGGGGGCAGGCAATGAGCAGTTCTTC

V: TRBV7-2
J: TRBJ2-7
D: TRBD1
size: NA
CDR3: CASSPGTGGFEQYF
DNA: TGTGCCAGCAGCCCCGGGACAGGGGGCTTCGAGCAGTACTTC

V: TRBV13
J: TRBJ2-7
D: TRBD2
size: NA
CDR3: CASSQIGLDASYEQYF
DNA: TGTGCCAGCAGCCAAATCGGACTAGATGCCTCCTACGAGCAGTACTTC

V: TRBV25-1
J: TRBJ1-5
D: NA
size: NA
CDR3: CASGPGEGGQPQHF
DNA: TGTGCCAGCGGCCCAGGGGAGGGGGGACAGCCCCAGCATTTT

V: TRBV11-2
J: TRBJ2-7
D: TRBD1
size: NA
CDR3: CASSSPRGLGGQGTYEQYF
DNA: TGTGCCAGCAGCTCTCCTCGGGGGTTAGGGGGACAGGGCACCTACGAGCAGTACTTC

V: TRBV6-5
J: TRBJ2-1
D: TRBD1
size: NA
CDR3: CASSYSQGIEQFF
DNA: TGTGCCAGCAGTTACTCACAGGGGATTGAGCAGTTCTTC

V: TRBV9
J: TRBJ2-7
D: NA
size: NA
CDR3: CASSASQGGSYEQYF
DNA: TGTGCCAGCAGCGCAAGCCAGGGCGGCTCCTACGAGCAGTACTTC

V: TRBV7-3
J: TRBJ2-1
D: TRBD1
size: NA
CDR3: CASSLDRADEQFF
DNA: TGTGCCAGCAGCCTCGACAGGGCCGATGAGCAGTTCTTC

V: TRBV7-9
J: TRBJ1-5
D: NA
size: once
CDR3: CASSSGQLNQPQHF
DNA: TGTGCCAGCAGCTCCGGACAGCTGAATCAGCCCCAGCATTTT

V: TRBV11-2
J: TRBJ2-7
D: TRBD1
size: NA
CDR3: CASSLWGTEYEQYF
DNA: TGTGCCAGCAGCTTATGGGGGACAGAGTACGAGCAGTACTTC

V: TRBV13
J: TRBJ1-4
D: NA
size: NA
CDR3: CASSLARGTTNEKLFF
DNA: TGTGCCAGCAGCTTAGCCAGGGGAACAACTAATGAAAAACTGTTTTTT

V: TRBV6-5
J: TRBJ2-1
D: TRBD2
size: NA
CDR3: CASSSSLGGSYNEQFF
DNA: TGTGCCAGCAGTTCCTCCCTGGGGGGGTCCTACAATGAGCAGTTCTTC

V: TRBV30
J: TRBJ2-5
D: NA
size: NA
CDR3: CAWSVFRGSQETQYF
DNA: TGTGCCTGGAGTGTATTTCGGGGGTCCCAAGAGACCCAGTACTTC

V: TRBV20-1
J: TRBJ1-1
D: NA
size: NA
CDR3: CSARPRAEAFF
DNA: TGCAGTGCTAGGCCCCGAGCTGAAGCTTTCTTT

V: TRBV5-4
J: TRBJ2-7
D: NA
size: NA
CDR3: CASSLWGLQGEQYF
DNA: TGTGCCAGCAGCTTGTGGGGGTTACAGGGCGAGCAGTACTTC

V: TRBV6-6
J: TRBJ1-1
D: NA
size: NA
CDR3: CASSGIGKTHTEAFF
DNA: TGTGCCAGCAGTGGGATCGGGAAGACGCACACTGAAGCTTTCTTT

V: TRBV21-1
J: TRBJ1-5
D: NA
size: NA
CDR3: CATQEKRTGACDQPQHF
DNA: TGTGCCACCCAGGAAAAAAGAACAGGGGCTTGCGATCAGCCCCAGCATTTT